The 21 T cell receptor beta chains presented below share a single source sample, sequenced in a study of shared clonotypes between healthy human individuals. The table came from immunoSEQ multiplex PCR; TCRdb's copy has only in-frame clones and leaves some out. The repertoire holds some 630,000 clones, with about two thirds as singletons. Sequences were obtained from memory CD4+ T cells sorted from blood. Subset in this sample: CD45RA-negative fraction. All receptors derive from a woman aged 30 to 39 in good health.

CDR3 nucleotide sequence: TGTGCCAGCTCGCTAGCGGGAGGCTCAGATACGCAGTATTTT. Translated, it gives CASSLAGGSDTQYF. This chain uses TRBV18 with TRBJ2-3; 11 bases fit TRBD2. The V and J ends lost 6 bases and 4 bases, in that order; junction bases with no gene match: 3. Looked up from germline, CDR1 is KGHSH and CDR2 is LQKENI. The CDR3 sequence is 14 residues long. The full variable domain, rest sourced from reference TRBV18 and TRBJ2-3, is NAGVMQNPRHLVRRRGQEARLRCSPMKGHSHVYWYRQLPEEGLKFMVYLQKENIIDESGMPKERFSAEFPKEGPSILRIQQVVRGDSAAYFCASSLAGGSDTQYFGPGTRLTVL.

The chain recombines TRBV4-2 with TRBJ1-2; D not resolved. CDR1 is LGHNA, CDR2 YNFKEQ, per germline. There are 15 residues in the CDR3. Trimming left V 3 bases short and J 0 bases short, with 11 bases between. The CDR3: CASSHRIPPNYGYTF. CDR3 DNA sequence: TGTGCCAGCAGCCATAGGATCCCCCCTAACTATGGCTACACCTTC.

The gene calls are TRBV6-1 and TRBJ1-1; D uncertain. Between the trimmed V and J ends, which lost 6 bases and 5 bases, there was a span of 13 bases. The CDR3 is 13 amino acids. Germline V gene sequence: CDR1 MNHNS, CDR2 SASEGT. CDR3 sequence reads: CASSWKDGTEAFF. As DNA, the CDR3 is TGTGCCAGCAGCTGGAAGGACGGGACTGAAGCTTTCTTT.

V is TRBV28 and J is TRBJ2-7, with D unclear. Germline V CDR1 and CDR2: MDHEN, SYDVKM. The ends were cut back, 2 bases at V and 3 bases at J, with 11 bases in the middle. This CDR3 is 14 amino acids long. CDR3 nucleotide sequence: TGTGCCAGCAGTTTAGAGGAAACGAACTACGAGCAGTACTTC. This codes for CASSLEETNYEQYF.

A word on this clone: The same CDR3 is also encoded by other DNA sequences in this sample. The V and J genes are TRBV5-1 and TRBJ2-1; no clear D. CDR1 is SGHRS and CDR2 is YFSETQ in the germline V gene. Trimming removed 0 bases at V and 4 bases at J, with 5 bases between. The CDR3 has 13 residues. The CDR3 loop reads CASSLETYNEQFF. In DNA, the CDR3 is TGCGCCAGCAGCTTGGAGACATACAATGAGCAGTTCTTC.

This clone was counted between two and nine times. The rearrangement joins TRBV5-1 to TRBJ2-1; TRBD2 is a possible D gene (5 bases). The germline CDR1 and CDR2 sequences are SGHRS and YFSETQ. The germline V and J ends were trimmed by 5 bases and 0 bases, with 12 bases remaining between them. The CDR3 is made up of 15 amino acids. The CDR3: CASSVDSLSYNEQFF. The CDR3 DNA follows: TGCGCCAGCAGTGTGGACTCGCTCTCCTACAATGAGCAGTTCTTC.

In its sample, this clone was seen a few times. The CDR3 sequence: CASSWRTSGDEQFF. In DNA form, the CDR3 reads TGTGCCAGTAGTTGGCGGACTAGCGGCGATGAGCAGTTCTTC. This chain uses TRBV19 with TRBJ2-1; 10 bases align to TRBD2. Germline V gene data show CDR1 as LNHDA and CDR2 as SQIVND (reference sequence). The junction had 6 bases not matched to a gene; V was cut back by 5 bases and J by 8 bases. This CDR3 is 14 amino acids long.

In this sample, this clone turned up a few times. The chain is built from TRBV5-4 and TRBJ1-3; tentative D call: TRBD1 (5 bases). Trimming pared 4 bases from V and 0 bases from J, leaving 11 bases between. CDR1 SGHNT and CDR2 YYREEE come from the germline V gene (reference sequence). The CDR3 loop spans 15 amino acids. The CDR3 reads CASSRAQGSGNTIYF. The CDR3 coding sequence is TGTGCCAGCAGCCGAGCGCAGGGCTCTGGAAACACCATATATTTT.

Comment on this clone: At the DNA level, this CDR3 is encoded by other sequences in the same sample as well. The CDR3 protein is CASTYGETQYF. In nucleotides, the CDR3 is TGTGCCAGCACCTACGGGGAGACCCAGTACTTC. The chain uses TRBV6-6 and TRBJ2-5, with D unclear. Germline loops: CDR1 MNHNY, CDR2 SVGAGI (reference sequence). Trimming pared 7 bases from V and 5 bases from J, leaving 8 bases between. The CDR3 covers 11 residues.

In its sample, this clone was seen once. CDR3 residues: CASSPEEGLPQHF. The DNA of the CDR3 is TGTGCCAGCAGCCCCGAAGAGGGTCTTCCCCAGCATTTT. The chain joins TRBV5-8 to TRBJ1-5; D call uncertain. Germline CDR1 reads SGHTS; CDR2 reads YDEGEE. The CDR3 totals 13 residues. Trimming pared 4 bases from V and 10 bases from J, leaving 15 bases between.

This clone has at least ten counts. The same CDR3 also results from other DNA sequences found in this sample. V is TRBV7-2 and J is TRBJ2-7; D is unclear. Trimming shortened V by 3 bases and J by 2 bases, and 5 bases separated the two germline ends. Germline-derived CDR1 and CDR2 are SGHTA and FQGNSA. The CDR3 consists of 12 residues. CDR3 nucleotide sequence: TGTGCCAGCAGCTTGTATCCCTACGAGCAGTACTTC. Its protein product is CASSLYPYEQYF.

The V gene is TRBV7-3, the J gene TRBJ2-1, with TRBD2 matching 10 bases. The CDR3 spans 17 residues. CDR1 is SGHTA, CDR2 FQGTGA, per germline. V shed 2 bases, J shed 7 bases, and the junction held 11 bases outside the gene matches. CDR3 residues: CASSLPSSGRAGNEQFF. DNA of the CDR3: TGTGCCAGCAGCTTACCCTCGAGCGGGAGGGCCGGGAATGAGCAGTTCTTC.

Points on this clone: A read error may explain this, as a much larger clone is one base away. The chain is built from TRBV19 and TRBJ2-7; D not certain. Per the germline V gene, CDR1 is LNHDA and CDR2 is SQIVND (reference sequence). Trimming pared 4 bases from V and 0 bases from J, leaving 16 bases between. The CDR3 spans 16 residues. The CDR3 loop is CASSKSFPDTSYEQYF. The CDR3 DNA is TGTGCCAGTAGTAAGAGTTTCCCCGACACCTCCTACGAGCAGTACTTC.

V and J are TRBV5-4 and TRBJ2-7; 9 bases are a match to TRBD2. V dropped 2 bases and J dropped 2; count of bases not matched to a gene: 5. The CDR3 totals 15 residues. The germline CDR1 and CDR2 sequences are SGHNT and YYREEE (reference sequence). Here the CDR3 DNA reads TGTGCCAGCAGCTTTTATAGCGGGGGACCCTACGAGCAGTACTTC. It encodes CASSFYSGGPYEQYF.

CDR3 protein: CASSDNGEGYTF. In DNA form, the CDR3 reads TGTGCCAGCAGTGATAACGGGGAAGGCTACACCTTC. V is TRBV28 and J is TRBJ1-2; D call uncertain. Germline CDR1 MDHEN, CDR2 SYDVKM. CDR3 length equals 12 residues. With 5 bases removed from V and 8 bases from J, the gap between germline ends came to 12 bases.

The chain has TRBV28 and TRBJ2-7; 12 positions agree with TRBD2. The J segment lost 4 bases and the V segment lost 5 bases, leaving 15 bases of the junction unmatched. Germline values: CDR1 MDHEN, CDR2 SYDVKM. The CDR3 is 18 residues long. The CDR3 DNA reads TGTGCCAGCAGTCCCCTGAGGGGGAGGACTAGCGGGATTTACGAGCAGTACTTC. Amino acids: CASSPLRGRTSGIYEQYF. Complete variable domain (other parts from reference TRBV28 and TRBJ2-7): DVKVTQSSRYLVKRTGEKVFLECVQDMDHENMFWYRQDPGLGLRLIYFSYDVKMKEKGDIPEGYSVSREKKERFSLILESASTNQTSMYLCASSPLRGRTSGIYEQYFGPGTRLTVT.

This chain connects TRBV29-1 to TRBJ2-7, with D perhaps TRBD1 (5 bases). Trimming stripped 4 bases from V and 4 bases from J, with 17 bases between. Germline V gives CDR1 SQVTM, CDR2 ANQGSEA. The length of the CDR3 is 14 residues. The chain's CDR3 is CSVVDSGRQYEQYF. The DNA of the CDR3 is TGCAGCGTTGTCGACTCAGGGCGTCAATACGAGCAGTACTTC.

The CDR3 region is CASSREGPNEKLFF. In DNA, the CDR3 is TGTGCCAGCTCACGAGAGGGGCCTAATGAAAAACTGTTTTTT. The chain carries TRBV18 and TRBJ1-4; possible D gene TRBD1, 5 bases. Germline V gene lookup returns CDR1 KGHSH and CDR2 LQKENI. The CDR3 covers 14 residues. Trimming removed 4 bases from V and 3 bases from J, with 9 bases in between.

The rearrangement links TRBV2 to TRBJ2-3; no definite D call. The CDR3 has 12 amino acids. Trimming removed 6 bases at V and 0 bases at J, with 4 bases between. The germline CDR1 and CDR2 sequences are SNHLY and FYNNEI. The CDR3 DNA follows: TGTGCCAGCAGCCAAAGCACAGATACGCAGTATTTT. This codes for CASSQSTDTQYF.

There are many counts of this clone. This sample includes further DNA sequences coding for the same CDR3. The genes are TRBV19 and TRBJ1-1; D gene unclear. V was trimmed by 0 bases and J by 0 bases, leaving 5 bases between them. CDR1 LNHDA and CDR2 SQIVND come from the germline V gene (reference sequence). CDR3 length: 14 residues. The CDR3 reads CASSIEGLNTEAFF. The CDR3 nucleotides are TGTGCCAGTAGTATAGAAGGGTTGAACACTGAAGCTTTCTTT.

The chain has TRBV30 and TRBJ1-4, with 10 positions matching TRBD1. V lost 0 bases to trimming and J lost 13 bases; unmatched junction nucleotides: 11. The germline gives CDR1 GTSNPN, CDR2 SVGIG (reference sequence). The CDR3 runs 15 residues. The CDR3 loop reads CAWSVQGTGVGRLFF. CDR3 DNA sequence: TGTGCCTGGAGTGTACAGGGGACAGGGGTTGGTCGACTGTTTTTT.